These 9 T cell receptor beta chains share one sample of origin, sequenced in a study of blood T cell repertoires in COVID-19. Repertoires were generated with immunoSEQ multiplex PCR, while TCRdb's copy carries only in-frame clones and drops some. This table has roughly 250,000 clones, more than 75% appearing once. Material for sequencing was peripheral blood. The receptors originated from a woman aged 55-69 years with active or convalescent COVID-19.

The chain recombines TRBV30 with TRBJ2-5, with D possibly being TRBD1 (5 bases). The CDR3 covers 15 residues. In germline, CDR1 is GTSNPN, CDR2 SVGIG (reference sequence). V lost 5 bases, J lost 1 base, and 17 bases lay in between. CDR3 residues: CAWVEQGRPQETQYF. The CDR3 region has the DNA TGTGCCTGGGTGGAGCAGGGCCGGCCCCAAGAGACCCAGTACTTC.

This clone was seen more than once but under ten times. V is TRBV12-3 or TRBV12-4 and J is TRBJ1-2; TRBD1 aligns across 8 bases. The CDR3 is 13 amino acids. V lost 6 bases, J lost 3 bases, and 3 bases stayed unmatched. For the CDR3, the DNA is TGTGCCAGCAGCCAGGGACAGGACTATGGCTACACCTTC. This encodes CASSQGQDYGYTF.

This chain joins TRBV27 and TRBJ2-7; D not resolved. The CDR3 loop spans 14 amino acids. Germline V gene sequence: CDR1 MNHEY, CDR2 SMNVEV (reference sequence). Trimming removed 6 bases from V and 0 bases from J, with 12 bases in between. The CDR3 DNA reads TGTGCCAGCAGGACGACATATAGCTCCTACGAGCAGTACTTC. It translates to CASRTTYSSYEQYF.

V usage is TRBV9 and J usage is TRBJ1-2, with D possibly TRBD1 on 5 matching bases. The V gene's germline CDR1 is SGDLS and CDR2 YYNGEE. With 0 bases removed from V and 4 bases from J, the gap between germline ends came to 10 bases. The CDR3 is 14 amino acids. CDR3 sequence: CASSVAGETYGYTF. CDR3 bases: TGTGCCAGCAGCGTAGCGGGGGAAACCTATGGCTACACCTTC.

The chain couples TRBV6-5 to TRBJ1-5; tentatively, D is TRBD1 (5 bases). Germline CDR1 is MNHEY and CDR2 is SVGAGI. There are 16 residues in the CDR3. The V gene lost 2 bases and the J gene lost 3 bases, with 14 bases spanning the gap. CDR3 nucleotide sequence: TGTGCCAGCAGTTACCGGTCAGGGTGGCCCAATCAGCCCCAGCATTTT. Its translation is CASSYRSGWPNQPQHF.

The chain uses TRBV6-5 and TRBJ1-1; perhaps TRBD1 as D (6 bases). CDR3 length equals 11 residues. Looked up from germline, CDR1 is MNHEY and CDR2 is SVGAGI. V gave up 6 bases and J gave up 8 bases, with 10 bases separating them. CDR3 sequence: CASRTGTEAFF. Written as DNA, the CDR3 is TGTGCCAGCAGGACCGGGACAGAAGCTTTCTTT.

The CDR3 DNA is TGTGCCAGTAGTATTACAGGTTACCCCCGGGGGAGCTCCTACAATGAGCAGTTCTTC. It codes for CASSITGYPRGSSYNEQFF. The gene calls are TRBV19 and TRBJ2-1, with D possibly TRBD2 on 6 matching bases. This CDR3 spans 19 amino acids. Germline loops: CDR1 LNHDA, CDR2 SQIVND (reference sequence). V was shortened by 3 bases and J by 0 bases, with 21 bases between the two germline ends.

The J gene is TRBJ1-2, the V gene TRBV19; D ambiguous. Per the germline V gene, CDR1 is LNHDA and CDR2 is SQIVND (reference sequence). CDR3 length equals 11 residues. Trimming pared 7 bases from V and 4 bases from J, leaving 7 bases between. For the CDR3, the DNA is TGTGCCAGTACCGGAGTCTATGGCTACACCTTC. Amino acid sequence: CASTGVYGYTF.

This rearrangement joins TRBV29-1 to TRBJ2-5; a possible D gene is TRBD2 (6 bases). Trimming cost V 4 bases and J 5 bases, with 14 bases left between them. The CDR3 is made up of 13 amino acids. CDR1 and CDR2 from the germline V gene are SQVTM and ANQGSEA. CDR3 sequence: CSVVRQAGETQYF. The CDR3 nucleotides read TGCAGCGTTGTACGGCAGGCGGGGGAGACCCAGTACTTC.